The 3 T cell receptor beta chains below were found in one sample sequenced in a study of blood T cell repertoires in COVID-19. Sequencing used immunoSEQ multiplex PCR; TCRdb keeps in-frame clones, though not all of them. This table has 150,000 to 200,000 clones, 80% to 90% appearing once. Sequenced material: peripheral blood. The receptors were sampled from a man younger than 35 who had recovered from COVID-19.

This chain connects TRBV18 to TRBJ2-7, with a possible D match to TRBD1 (6 bases). Deletions cut 1 base from V and 0 bases from J, with 10 bases between. The CDR3 runs to 15 residues. The germline gives CDR1 KGHSH, CDR2 LQKENI. Written as DNA, the CDR3 is TGTGCCAGCTCACCACAGACAGGCGGCTCCTACGAGCAGTACTTC. Its translation: CASSPQTGGSYEQYF.

The V gene is TRBV7-9, the J gene TRBJ2-3; 11 bases are shared with TRBD2. The V and J ends lost 5 bases and 3 bases, in that order; junction bases with no gene match: 4. CDR3 size: 15 residues. CDR1 and CDR2 (germline): SEHNR, FQNEAQ (reference sequence). CDR3 in amino acids: CASSVTSGTTDTQYF. The CDR3 DNA follows: TGTGCCAGCAGCGTGACTAGCGGGACTACAGATACGCAGTATTTT.

The chain links TRBV4-1 to TRBJ2-2; a possible D gene is TRBD2 (5 bases). The CDR3 spans 16 residues. V was shortened by 1 base and J by 0 bases, with 9 bases between the two germline ends. Germline assignment: CDR1 MGHRA and CDR2 YSYEKL. CDR3 nucleotides: TGCGCCAGCAGCCAAGTTGGGAGAGCGAACACCGGGGAGCTGTTTTTT. It is translated as CASSQVGRANTGELFF.